The present TCR beta chain was sequenced within a study of CD8 T cells in ankylosing spondylitis. Whole-study results and caveats: Disease-linked clones bore a CD8+ phenotype and were relatively rare in peripheral blood. Fewer than ten highly homologous variants made up a TCR beta motif that seemed to typify ankylosing spondylitis blood.

This clonotype has a handful of counts. The antigen is undetermined. As the method for making TCR beta libraries, quantitative 5'-RACE with molecular barcodes was used. A single record per CDR3 protein comes from TCRdb applying MiXCR to the 5' RACE reads. The table lists more than 100,000 distinct CDR3 sequences, approximately 10% of them singletons, with around 4.1% in the top ten. V lost 11 bases, J lost 7 bases, and 13 bases stayed unmatched. The CDR3 has 15 amino acids. The germline V gene has CDR1 MNHEY and CDR2 SVGEGT. The chain joins TRBV6-2 or TRBV6-3 to TRBJ2-2; TRBD2 matches at 10 bases. Material for sequencing was blood, either unsorted or a sorted T cell fraction (not recorded which). The receptor comes from a female donor with ankylosing spondylitis or in good health (not recorded which). The DNA for the CDR3 is TGTGCCGGCAAAAGCGGGAGGGCCGACGTCGGGGAGCTGTTTTTT. It specifies CAGKSGRADVGELFF.